These 5 T cell receptor beta chains share one sample of origin, sequenced in a study of a mutant IDH1 vaccine in newly diagnosed glioma. Only in-frame clones appear in the TCRdb table, and some are missing; sequencing was by immunoSEQ multiplex PCR. The sample includes about 31,000 clones, 75% to 95% of them seen just once. Sample time point: week 47, end of study. Each vaccine dose was 300 ug of mutant IDH1 20-mer peptide, with topical imiquimod. These TCRs' antigens remain unknown. The material sequenced was PBMCs, taken from a glioma patient whose treatment included an IDH1 peptide vaccine. These receptors were collected from a woman aged 40 to 50 with glioma.

The rearrangement uses TRBV4-1 and TRBJ2-5; D is possibly TRBD2 (5 bases). Trimming cost V 4 bases and J 2 bases, with 8 bases left between them. CDR1 is MGHRA, CDR2 YSYEKL, per germline. There are 13 residues in the CDR3. The CDR3: CASSLASQETQYF. The DNA for the CDR3 is TGCGCCAGCAGCCTAGCGAGTCAAGAGACCCAGTACTTC.

This chain links TRBV5-1 with TRBJ2-7; D not resolved. The CDR3 is 12 residues long. V lost 4 bases, J lost 3 bases, and 8 bases lay in between. CDR1 SGHRS and CDR2 YFSETQ come from the germline V gene. The CDR3 protein is CASSGILYEQYF. The DNA of the CDR3 is TGCGCCAGCAGCGGGATACTCTACGAGCAGTACTTC.

The V gene is TRBV21-1, the J gene TRBJ2-2; TRBD1, as called in the table, went unchecked against the DNA. TRBV21-1 is designated a pseudogene. CDR3 length: 16 amino acids. The CDR3 DNA is TGTGCCAGCAGTCCGCGCCGCTCAGGTAACACCGGGGAGCTGTTTTTT. Its protein is CASSPRRSGNTGELFF.

This CDR3 is CASSQNSRNSNYGYTF. CDR3 nucleotide sequence: TGCGCCAGCAGCCAAAATTCGAGGAACAGTAACTATGGCTACACCTTC. The V call is TRBV4-3, the J call TRBJ1-2; D gene ambiguous. This CDR3 has 16 amino acids. The germline gives CDR1 LGHNA, CDR2 YSLEER. The V and J ends lost 2 bases and 1 base respectively, with 14 bases between them.

This chain joins TRBV7-9 and TRBJ1-3; the match to TRBD1 covers 11 bases. Germline trimming cut 4 bases from V and 3 bases from J; bases unmatched to any gene: 11. Germline V gene sequence: CDR1 SEHNR, CDR2 FQNEAQ (reference sequence). The length of the CDR3 is 18 residues. The CDR3 region is CASSSTPGQGVVGNTIYF. CDR3 nucleotide sequence: TGTGCCAGCAGCTCGACCCCGGGACAGGGGGTAGTTGGAAACACCATATATTTT.